These 15 T cell receptor beta chains originate from one sample sequenced in a study of CD8+ T cells in alopecia areata. A panel of CD4, CD8alpha, NKG2D, NKG2ACE and other markers served to sort pooled cutaneous lymph node cells. Sequencing templates came from extracted RNA that was reverse transcribed into cDNA. Profiling relied on immunoSEQ multiplex PCR, and the TCRdb table lists in-frame clones only, not all of them. This table holds roughly 260,000 clones with no singletons; the top ten claim around 1.2%. The material sequenced was CD4+ T cells sorted from a lymph node. These TCRs come from a C3H/HeJ mouse with alopecia areata. Strain haplotype at MHC: H2-k.

This clone was observed a handful of times. Genes and germline are mouse. The read ends 4 residues before the CDR3 terminus; that terminus is restored from the germline J gene. Other DNA variants within this sample encode the same CDR3. The chain is built from TRBV13-1 and TRBJ1-1, with D perhaps TRBD1 (6 bases). V was clipped by 2 bases and J by 3 bases, with 8 bases between them. CDR1 and CDR2 from the germline V gene are NSHNY and SYGAGN. CDR3 length equals 13 residues. The CDR3 DNA, read in part, is TGTGCCAGCAGTGACAGGGGTGACACA. Protein sequence: CASSDRGDT. The entire CDR3 protein reads CASSDRGDTEVFF.

Of note for this clone: All gene names here are mouse names. The read terminates 4 residues ahead of where the CDR3 ends, so the germline J gene completes it. Other DNA sequences in this sample translate to the same CDR3. This chain joins TRBV19 and TRBJ2-5; possible D gene TRBD1, 5 bases. Germline CDR1 reads FNHDT; CDR2 reads SITEND (reference sequence). The length of the CDR3 is 13 residues. CDR3: CASSIQGKDTQYF. The sequenced CDR3 bases are TGTGCCAGCAGTATCCAGGGAAAAGAC.

This clone was seen a few times. Gene labels here are mouse ones. Sequencing ends 4 residues short of the CDR3 end; the germline J gene provides the rest. This chain links TRBV13-1 with TRBJ2-1; TRBD1 might be the D (6 bases). Germline V gene sequence: CDR1 NSHNY, CDR2 SYGAGN. V lost 2 bases, J lost 3 bases, and 9 bases lay in between. The CDR3 is 14 residues long. CDR3 protein: CASSDTGTYAEQFF. The DNA read from the CDR3 is TGTGCCAGCAGTGACACAGGGACCTATGCT.

This clone was detected only a few times. Mouse germline and gene names are used. The DNA ends 4 residues before the CDR3 does, and the rest of the CDR3 is filled in from the germline J gene. This chain uses TRBV19 with TRBJ2-7; D gene uncertain. This CDR3 has 11 amino acids. The germline V gene has CDR1 FNHDT and CDR2 SITEND (reference sequence). V dropped 5 bases and J dropped 2 bases, with 5 bases sitting between them. The CDR3 DNA, read in part, is TGTGCCAGCAGCGACACCTAT. Amino acids: CASSDTY. The CDR3 in full is CASSDTYEQYF.

This clone has only a few counts. Any gene name here is a mouse gene name. With the read ending 4 residues before the CDR3 end, the germline J gene is used to fill in that end. The same CDR3 also results from other DNA sequences found in this sample. This chain joins TRBV13-1 and TRBJ2-5; D not resolved. The germline gives CDR1 NSHNY, CDR2 SYGAGN. This CDR3 region has 13 residues. The CDR3 DNA, read in part, is TGTGCCAGCAGTGATGCCCAAAAAGAC. This sequence encodes CASSDAQKD. The CDR3, in full, reads CASSDAQKDTQYF.

A word on this clone: The germline and genes are mouse ones. Within the sample, other DNA sequences also encode this same CDR3. The chain's CDR3 is CASSPGQANTEVFF. The covered CDR3 bases are TGTGCCAGCAGCCCCGGACAAGCAAACACA. The chain has TRBV5 and TRBJ1-1, with D perhaps TRBD1 (5 bases). The read terminates 4 residues before the CDR3 end, so the remaining end is supplied by the germline J gene. This CDR3 comprises 14 residues. Trimming shortened V by 4 bases and J by 0 bases, and 9 bases separated the two germline ends. The germline V gene encodes CDR1 LGHNA and CDR2 YNLKQL (reference sequence).

In the case of this clone: The listed genes are named as in mouse. The sequenced fragment ends 4 residues before the CDR3 boundary, so the rest is inferred from the germline J gene. The chain uses TRBV29 and TRBJ1-1; possible D gene TRBD1, 5 bases. V lost 2 bases to trimming and J lost 0 bases, with 10 bases between them. In germline, CDR1 is MSHET, CDR2 SYDVDS. CDR3 length: 15 amino acids. The sequenced part of the CDR3 DNA is TGTGCTAGCAGTTTAAGTAGGACATCAAACACA. Translating it yields CASSLSRTSNT. Given in full, the CDR3 is CASSLSRTSNTEVFF.

In regard to this clone: Gene names are mouse gene names. Read coverage stops 4 residues before the CDR3 terminus; the germline J gene supplies the remainder. Other DNA sequences in the sample encode the same CDR3. The rearrangement links TRBV17 to TRBJ2-1; perhaps TRBD1 as D (5 bases). This CDR3 is built from 13 residues. V was cut by 3 bases and J by 4 bases, with 7 bases left in between. Germline V gene lookup returns CDR1 MNHDT and CDR2 YYDKIL. The CDR3 DNA, read in part, is TGTGCTAGCAGTAGTCAGGGTTATGCT. Its protein is CASSSQGYA. In full, the CDR3 reads CASSSQGYAEQFF.

About this clone itself: Mouse gene names and germline throughout. The missing CDR3 end, 4 residues past where the read stops, is filled in from the germline J gene. The same CDR3 is also encoded by other DNA sequences in this sample. This chain links TRBV13-1 with TRBJ2-1; the match to TRBD1 covers 8 bases. This CDR3 contains 14 residues. CDR1 and CDR2 (germline): NSHNY, SYGAGN. Trimming took 3 bases from V and 2 from J; bases not matched to a gene: 1. CDR3 DNA, as far as it was read: TGTGCCAGCAGTGCGACAGGGGACTATGCT. The encoded protein is CASSATGDYA. The full-length CDR3 reads as CASSATGDYAEQFF.

About this clone itself: Gene names refer to mouse genes. The read terminates 4 residues ahead of where the CDR3 ends, so the germline J gene completes it. This sequence joins TRBV13-2 and TRBJ2-5; TRBD1 might be the D (5 bases). With 2 bases removed from V and 3 bases from J, the gap between germline ends came to 10 bases. This CDR3 spans 14 amino acids. Germline V lookup: CDR1 NNHNN, CDR2 SYGAGS (reference sequence). Here the CDR3 reads CASGDSGWQDTQYF. CDR3 DNA (partial): TGTGCCAGCGGTGACTCAGGGTGGCAAGAC.

Only a few counts were recorded for this clone. Mouse gene names and germline throughout. The read finishes 4 residues shy of the CDR3 end, and the germline J gene is used to complete it. J is TRBJ2-7 and V is TRBV13-1, with D perhaps TRBD1 (5 bases). In germline, CDR1 is NSHNY, CDR2 SYGAGN. The CDR3 is 15 residues long. The V end lost 0 bases, the J end lost 0 bases, and 10 bases lay between the germline ends. CDR3 region: CASSDAGHSSYEQYF. Incomplete CDR3 DNA: TGTGCCAGCAGTGATGCTGGACATAGCTCCTAT.

Comment on this clone: The genes and germline here are from mouse. The sequenced fragment ends 4 residues before the CDR3 boundary, so the rest is inferred from the germline J gene. V and J are TRBV1 and TRBJ2-3; no firm D call. V was trimmed by 6 bases and J by 0 bases, leaving 4 bases between them. This CDR3 has 12 amino acids. Germline CDR1 NSQYPW, CDR2 LRSPGD (reference sequence). CDR3 region: CTCSPSAETLYF. CDR3 DNA (partial): TGCACCTGCAGCCCTAGTGCAGAA.

Only a few counts were recorded for this clone. Germline and genes here are mouse. The CDR3 is cut off 4 residues early in the read; its end comes from the germline J gene. J is TRBJ2-3 and V is TRBV13-3; 11 nucleotides match TRBD2. The CDR3 extends over 17 amino acids. The germline CDR1 and CDR2 sequences are NNHDY and SYVADS. Germline trimming cut 4 bases from V and 0 bases from J; bases unmatched to any gene: 7. CDR3 DNA, as far as it was read: TGTGCCAGCAGTCCGGACTGGGGGGCCTCTAGTGCAGAA. Translating gives CASSPDWGASSAE. The entire CDR3 protein is CASSPDWGASSAETLYF.

A few counts support this clone. These gene names are mouse names. The read halts 4 residues ahead of the CDR3 end, with the missing end drawn from the germline J gene. The same CDR3 is also encoded by other DNA sequences in this sample. The chain uses TRBV13-2 and TRBJ2-1; 9 bases agree with TRBD2. V dropped 2 bases and J dropped 0; count of bases not matched to a gene: 3. The CDR3 totals 16 residues. The germline CDR1 and CDR2 sequences are NNHNN and SYGAGS (reference sequence). The sequenced CDR3 bases are TGTGCCAGCGGTGAACGACTGGGGGTTAACTATGCT. Translated, it gives CASGERLGVNYA. The CDR3 as a whole reads CASGERLGVNYAEQFF.

This clone was counted ten times or more. All gene names here are mouse names. Read sequence stops 4 residues before the CDR3 end, and the germline J gene provides the missing end. V gene TRBV13-3 combines with J gene TRBJ1-2; 10 bases fit TRBD1. Germline V gene data show CDR1 as NNHDY and CDR2 as SYVADS. The CDR3 runs to 14 residues. V shed 5 bases, J shed 0 bases, and the junction held 1 base outside the gene matches. The part of the CDR3 DNA that was read is TGTGCCAGCAGGGACAGGGGGTCAAACTCC. Translation gives CASRDRGSNS. The CDR3, in full, reads CASRDRGSNSDYTF.